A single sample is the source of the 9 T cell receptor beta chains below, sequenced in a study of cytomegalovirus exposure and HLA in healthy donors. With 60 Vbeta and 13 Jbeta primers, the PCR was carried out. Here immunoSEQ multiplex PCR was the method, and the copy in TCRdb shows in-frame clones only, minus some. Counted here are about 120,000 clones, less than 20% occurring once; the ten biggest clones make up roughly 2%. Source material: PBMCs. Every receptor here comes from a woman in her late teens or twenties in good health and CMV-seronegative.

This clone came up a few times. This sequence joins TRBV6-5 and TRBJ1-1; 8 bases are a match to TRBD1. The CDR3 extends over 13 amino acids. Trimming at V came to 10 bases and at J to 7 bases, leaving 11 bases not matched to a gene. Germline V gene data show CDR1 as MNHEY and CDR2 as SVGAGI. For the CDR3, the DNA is TGTGCCACAAGTCGGGACAGGCATAGTGAAGCTTTCTTT. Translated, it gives CATSRDRHSEAFF.

CDR3 DNA: TGTGCCAGTAGGAGAGTAGCGGGTGTCTCCTACAATGAGCAGTTCTTC. Its translation: CASRRVAGVSYNEQFF. The chain couples TRBV19 to TRBJ2-1, with 7 bases identical to TRBD2. The V gene's germline CDR1 is LNHDA and CDR2 SQIVND (reference sequence). The V segment lost 6 bases and the J segment 0 bases; nucleotides outside the gene matches: 8. This CDR3 has 16 amino acids.

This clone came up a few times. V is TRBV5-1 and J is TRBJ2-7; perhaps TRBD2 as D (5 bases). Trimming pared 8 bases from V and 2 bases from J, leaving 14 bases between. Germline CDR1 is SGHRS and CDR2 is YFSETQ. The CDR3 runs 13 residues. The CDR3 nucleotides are TGCGCCAGTAAGGGAGATTGGGCCTACGAGCAGTACTTC. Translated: CASKGDWAYEQYF.

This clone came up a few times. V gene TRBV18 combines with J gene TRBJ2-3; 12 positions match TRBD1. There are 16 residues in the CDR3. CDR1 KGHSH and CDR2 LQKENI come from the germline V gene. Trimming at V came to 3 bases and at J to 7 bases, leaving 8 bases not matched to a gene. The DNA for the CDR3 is TGTGCCAGCTCACCTCAGGGGACAGGGGGCGCAAATACGCAGTATTTT. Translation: CASSPQGTGGANTQYF.

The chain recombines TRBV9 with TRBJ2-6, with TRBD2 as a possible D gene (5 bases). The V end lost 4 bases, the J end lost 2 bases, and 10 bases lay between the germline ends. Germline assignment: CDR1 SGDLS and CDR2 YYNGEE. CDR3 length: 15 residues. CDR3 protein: CASSLAGAGANVLTF. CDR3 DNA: TGTGCCAGCAGCCTGGCCGGGGCTGGGGCCAACGTCCTGACTTTC.

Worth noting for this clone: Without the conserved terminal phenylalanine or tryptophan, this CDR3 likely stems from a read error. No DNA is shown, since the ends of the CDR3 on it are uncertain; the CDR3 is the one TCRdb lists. The CDR3: CASSRDSS. The chain carries TRBV28 and TRBJ1-2; the table's D call, TRBD1, was not checked against the DNA. Germline CDR1 and CDR2: MDHEN and SYDVKM. Ends included, the CDR3 has 8 residues.

In DNA, the CDR3 is TGTGCCAGCAGCGGACTAGCGGGGGGCACAGATACGCAGTATTTT. This translates into CASSGLAGGTDTQYF. J is TRBJ2-3 and V is TRBV9, with 12 nucleotides matching TRBD2. The germline V gene encodes CDR1 SGDLS and CDR2 YYNGEE. The V and J ends lost 3 bases and 1 base, in that order; junction bases with no gene match: 0. The CDR3 extends over 15 amino acids.

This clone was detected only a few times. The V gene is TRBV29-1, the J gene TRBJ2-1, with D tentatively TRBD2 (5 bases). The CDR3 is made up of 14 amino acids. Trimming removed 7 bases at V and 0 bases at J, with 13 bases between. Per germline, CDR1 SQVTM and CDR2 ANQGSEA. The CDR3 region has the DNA TGCAGCGCTTCGGACTCCCACTCCTACAATGAGCAGTTCTTC. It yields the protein CSASDSHSYNEQFF.

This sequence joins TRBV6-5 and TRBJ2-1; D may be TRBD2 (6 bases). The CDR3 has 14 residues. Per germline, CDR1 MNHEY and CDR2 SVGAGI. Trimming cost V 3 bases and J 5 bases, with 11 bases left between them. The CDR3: CASSYRSGHNEQFF. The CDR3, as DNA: TGTGCCAGCAGTTATCGTAGCGGCCACAATGAGCAGTTCTTC.